This passage covers 21 T cell receptor beta chains from one sample sequenced in a study of T cells in Graves' hyperthyroidism and ophthalmopathy. Researchers took RNA transcripts and amplified the TCR beta CDR3 regions from them. First-round RT-PCR with HTBI primers amplified the TCR CDR3 region. TCRdb analysed the multiplex PCR reads with MiXCR anew, one entry per CDR3 protein. The table shows around 500,000 distinct CDR3 sequences, with 12% to 15% occurring only once. The sequencing input was blood. These receptors all come from a woman in her thirties or forties with Graves' hyperthyroidism.

This clonotype was observed at least ten times. This chain links TRBV20-1 with TRBJ2-1, with 7 bases aligning to TRBD2. Germline-derived CDR1 and CDR2 are DFQATT and SNEGSKA (reference sequence). With 6 bases clipped from V and 7 bases from J, the junction kept 9 bases outside the gene matches. The CDR3 covers 13 residues. The DNA of the CDR3 is TGCAGTGCCCGCTCCGTCGGGAGGAATGAGCAGTTCTTC. Amino acids: CSARSVGRNEQFF.

This clonotype was seen a single time. The rearrangement links TRBV20-1 to TRBJ2-7, with D maybe TRBD1 (6 bases). V was shortened by 5 bases and J by 0 bases, with 14 bases between the two germline ends. This CDR3 spans 14 amino acids. Germline V lookup: CDR1 DFQATT, CDR2 SNEGSKA (reference sequence). The CDR3 nucleotides are TGCAGTGCTCCAGAAGGGGGAATCTCCTACGAGCAGTACTTC. This gives the protein CSAPEGGISYEQYF.

The rearrangement uses TRBV30 and TRBJ2-3; possible D gene TRBD2, 6 bases. V lost 4 bases and J lost 4, with 9 bases in between. The CDR3 contains 12 residues. CDR1 is GTSNPN, CDR2 SVGIG, per germline (reference sequence). The CDR3 reads CAWNGRPDTQYF. CDR3 nucleotide sequence: TGTGCCTGGAACGGGAGACCAGATACGCAGTATTTT. The full variable domain, rest sourced from reference TRBV30 and TRBJ2-3, is SQTIHQWPATLVQPVGSPLSLECTVEGTSNPNLYWYRQAAGRGLQLLFYSVGIGQISSEVPQNLSASRPQDRQFILSSKKLLLSDSGFYLCAWNGRPDTQYFGPGTRLTVL.

The V call is TRBV2, the J call TRBJ1-6; D might be TRBD1 (5 bases). V was pared by 4 bases and J by 5 bases, with 12 bases between. CDR1 and CDR2 (germline): SNHLY, FYNNEI. This CDR3 is built from 15 residues. CDR3 protein: CASSASSGNNSPLHF. CDR3 DNA: TGTGCCAGCAGTGCCTCCTCAGGGAATAATTCACCCCTCCACTTT.

The gene calls are TRBV11-2 and TRBJ1-2; 7 bases are a match to TRBD1. The CDR3 contains 14 residues. Germline CDR1 SGHAT, CDR2 FQNNGV. The V gene end was trimmed by 5 bases and the J gene end by 5 bases; junction bases not matched to a gene: 8. Here the CDR3 reads CASSQGGLLYGYTF. In nucleotides, the CDR3 is TGTGCCAGCAGCCAGGGGGGACTGCTTTATGGCTACACCTTC.

At least ten counts were recorded for this clonotype. In DNA form, the CDR3 reads TGTGCCAGCAGCTTAGCAAGGACTAGCTTCACCGGGGAGCTGTTTTTT. Encoded protein: CASSLARTSFTGELFF. This rearrangement joins TRBV11-1 to TRBJ2-2; 8 nucleotides agree with TRBD2. This CDR3 has 16 amino acids. V was clipped by 0 bases and J by 4 bases; unmatched bases: 4. CDR1 and CDR2 from the germline V gene are SGHAT and FQDESV (reference sequence).

This clonotype has a count of ten or more. The J gene is TRBJ1-1, the V gene TRBV20-1; D is unclear. Trimming took off 1 base at V and 1 base at J, with 13 bases between the two ends. The CDR3 length is 15 residues. Germline V gives CDR1 DFQATT, CDR2 SNEGSKA (reference sequence). In DNA form, the CDR3 reads TGCAGTGCTAGAGGACCAAACGTGAAGAACACTGAAGCTTTCTTT. Translating gives CSARGPNVKNTEAFF.

The chain couples TRBV27 to TRBJ2-2; D perhaps matches TRBD1 (6 bases). CDR3 length equals 17 residues. Germline lookup yields CDR1 MNHEY and CDR2 SMNVEV (reference sequence). V gave up 2 bases and J gave up 4 bases, with 17 bases separating them. Here the CDR3 reads CASSLMTTGTITGELFF. DNA for the CDR3: TGTGCCAGCAGTTTAATGACGACCGGGACAATCACCGGGGAGCTGTTTTTT.

This clonotype was recorded many times. The rearrangement uses TRBV20-1 and TRBJ2-1; 8 nucleotides align to TRBD2. J gave up 9 bases and V 6 bases, and 7 bases lay outside the gene matches. The CDR3 totals 12 residues. From germline, CDR1 is DFQATT and CDR2 SNEGSKA (reference sequence). The CDR3: CSAPTGGVEQFF. The CDR3 bases are TGCAGTGCCCCGACGGGAGGGGTTGAGCAGTTCTTC.

The chain uses TRBV5-1 and TRBJ1-2, with TRBD1 identical over 11 bases. CDR1 is SGHRS, CDR2 YFSETQ, per germline. This CDR3 is 14 amino acids long. V trimming: 0 bases; J trimming: 8 bases; junction bases outside the gene matches: 3. The CDR3 coding sequence is TGCGCCAGCAGCTTGGGGACAGGGGGCGACGGCTACACCTTC. Translating gives CASSLGTGGDGYTF.

This clonotype was counted at least ten times. The rearrangement links TRBV3-1 to TRBJ2-3; 9 bases align to TRBD2. The CDR3 has 19 residues. V lost 1 base and J lost 3; bases outside the gene matches: 14. CDR1 and CDR2 (germline): LGHDT, YNNKEL (reference sequence). CDR3 sequence reads: CASSQGGLASIWGTDTQYF. CDR3 in DNA: TGTGCCAGCAGCCAAGGCGGACTAGCGAGTATCTGGGGGACAGATACGCAGTATTTT.

The chain combines TRBV28 with TRBJ1-1; D remains unclear. This CDR3 spans 12 amino acids. Germline V CDR1 and CDR2: MDHEN, SYDVKM. The V end lost 2 bases, the J end lost 11 bases, and 12 bases lay between the germline ends. The chain's CDR3 is CASSLNEDLAFF. In nucleotides, the CDR3 is TGTGCCAGCAGTTTAAATGAGGATCTGGCTTTCTTT.

This clonotype has just a few counts. CDR3: CASSPRDRATHEQFF. The CDR3 bases are TGTGCCAGTAGTCCACGGGACAGGGCTACTCATGAGCAGTTCTTC. The V and J genes are TRBV19 and TRBJ2-1; 9 positions agree with TRBD1. Unmatched junction bases numbered 10, after V lost 5 bases and J lost 8 bases. CDR1 and CDR2 from the germline V gene are LNHDA and SQIVND (reference sequence). This CDR3 comprises 15 residues.

This clonotype was found a few times. This CDR3 reads CASSERAGANEQFF. The DNA for the CDR3 is TGTGCCAGCAGTGAAAGGGCGGGAGCAAATGAGCAGTTCTTC. V is TRBV6-1 and J is TRBJ2-1; TRBD2 agrees at 7 bases. V lost 2 bases to trimming and J lost 7 bases; unmatched junction nucleotides: 5. The germline V gene has CDR1 MNHNS and CDR2 SASEGT. The CDR3 contains 14 residues.

At least ten counts were recorded for this clonotype. The CDR3 is CASSLAEGLISYEQYF. The CDR3 DNA is TGTGCCAGCAGCTTAGCTGAGGGGCTGATATCCTACGAGCAGTACTTC. This chain joins TRBV7-9 and TRBJ2-7, with D perhaps matching TRBD1 or TRBD2 (5 bases each). V gave up 0 bases and J gave up 1 base, with 13 bases separating them. CDR1 SEHNR and CDR2 FQNEAQ come from the germline V gene (reference sequence). There are 16 residues in the CDR3. The whole variable domain, filled in from reference TRBV7-9 and TRBJ2-7, reads DTGVSQNPRHKITKRGQNVTFRCDPISEHNRLYWYRQTLGQGPEFLTYFQNEAQLEKSRLLSDRFSAERPKGSFSTLEIQRTEQGDSAMYLCASSLAEGLISYEQYFGPGTRLTVT.

The sample holds many counts of this clonotype. The chain carries TRBV5-1 and TRBJ2-5; TRBD1 might be the D (5 bases). CDR3 length equals 14 residues. Germline-derived CDR1 and CDR2 are SGHRS and YFSETQ. V was cut by 0 bases and J by 8 bases, with 14 bases left in between. The DNA for the CDR3 is TGCGCCAGCAGCTTGGGACAACCGACAGAAACCCAGTACTTC. This sequence encodes CASSLGQPTETQYF.

Only a few counts were recorded for this clonotype. This chain connects TRBV10-2 to TRBJ1-1, with a weak D call TRBD1 (5 bases). This CDR3 is 13 amino acids long. In germline, CDR1 is WSHSY, CDR2 SAAADI. The V gene lost 5 bases and the J gene lost 6 bases, with 13 bases spanning the gap. In DNA form, the CDR3 reads TGCGCCAGCAGTAATCAGGGACGGGCTGAAGCTTTCTTT. Protein: CASSNQGRAEAFF.

This clonotype was seen at least ten times. This chain uses TRBV5-1 with TRBJ2-1, with 13 bases lining up with TRBD2. With V trimmed by 0 bases and J by 4 bases, 1 base remained unmatched. The CDR3 length is 16 residues. Looked up from germline, CDR1 is SGHRS and CDR2 is YFSETQ. CDR3 loop: CASSLEGLAGYNEQFF. CDR3 sequence (DNA): TGCGCCAGCAGCTTGGAGGGACTAGCGGGGTACAATGAGCAGTTCTTC. Full variable domain (remainder filled in from reference TRBV5-1 and TRBJ2-1): KAGVTQTPRYLIKTRGQQVTLSCSPISGHRSVSWYQQTPGQGLQFLFEYFSETQRNKGNFPGRFSGRQFSNSRSEMNVSTLELGDSALYLCASSLEGLAGYNEQFFGPGTRLTVL.

This clonotype was counted ten times or more. This chain uses TRBV11-3 with TRBJ2-7; possibly TRBD2 for D (5 bases). V was clipped by 3 bases and J by 3 bases, with 12 bases between them. This CDR3 has 14 residues. CDR1 and CDR2 (germline): SGHNT, YENEEA. Written as DNA, the CDR3 is TGTGCCAGCAGCTTGATGCGGGTCGGCTACGAGCAGTACTTC. Protein: CASSLMRVGYEQYF.

This clonotype was counted ten times or more. The V gene is TRBV5-1, the J gene TRBJ2-3, with unresolved D. Germline assignment: CDR1 SGHRS and CDR2 YFSETQ. The CDR3 totals 16 residues. V gave up 4 bases and J gave up 4 bases, with 19 bases separating them. The CDR3 DNA is TGCGCCAGCAGCACTGGTCAAGGACGAATGGCAGATACGCAGTATTTT. Translating it yields CASSTGQGRMADTQYF.

This clonotype was observed a handful of times. The chain couples TRBV27 to TRBJ2-5; D is perhaps TRBD1 (6 bases). The germline CDR1 and CDR2 sequences are MNHEY and SMNVEV (reference sequence). CDR3 size: 15 residues. Between the trimmed V and J ends, which lost 1 base and 5 bases, there was a span of 14 bases. The CDR3 protein is CASSLYRDRRETQYF. For the CDR3, the DNA is TGTGCCAGCAGTTTATACAGGGACCGCCGGGAGACCCAGTACTTC.